Listed here is a single T cell receptor (beta chain). The antigen is not known. Enrolled patients, whose metastatic non-small-cell lung cancer was chemo-refractory, received focal radiation plus CTLA-4 blockade with ipilimumab. This sample is drawn from a study of radiotherapy plus CTLA-4 blockade in lung cancer. Turning to the study itself: Patients showed objective responses in 15% to 20% of cases, and disease control was achieved by 30% to 35%.

J lost 3 bases, V lost 4 bases, and 7 bases had no gene match. This CDR3 has 15 amino acids. In germline, CDR1 is SGHKS, CDR2 YYEKEE (reference sequence). Measured with immunoSEQ multiplex PCR; TCRdb has only the in-frame clones, and not every one. The sample records about 81,000 clones, about two thirds being singletons. Notes on the study in general: Peripheral blood showed expansion of tumor-derived TCR clones after radiotherapy and ipilimumab.

The J gene is TRBJ2-7, the V gene TRBV5-5; TRBD1 aligns across 10 bases. The source was peripheral blood, collected from a patient treated with radiotherapy plus ipilimumab. The sequence derives from a human donor with non-small cell lung cancer that progressed on radiotherapy plus ipilimumab. CDR3 amino acids: CASSLWTGGNYEQYF. DNA of the CDR3: TGTGCCAGCAGCCTCTGGACAGGGGGGAACTACGAGCAGTACTTC. Together with reference TRBV5-5 and TRBJ2-7, the CDR3 gives the full variable domain: DAGVTQSPTHLIKTRGQQVTLRCSPISGHKSVSWYQQVLGQGPQFIFQYYEKEERGRGNFPDRFSARQFPNYSSELNVNALLLGDSALYLCASSLWTGGNYEQYFGPGTRLTVT.